The 31 T cell receptor beta chains below come from one sample, sequenced in a study of T cell repertoires in cytomegalovirus infection. TCRdb re-called the reads with MiXCR, one entry per CDR3 protein. This table holds 830,000 or so distinct CDR3 sequences, around a third found once. For these receptors, no antigen is known. The material was cultured CD8+ T cells from PBMCs, obtained from culture after CMV antigen stimulation. The receptors stem from a human donor in good health (CMV status not recorded). Some clones in this sample may be carry-over from other donors' samples.

This chain connects TRBV2 to TRBJ2-1; 11 bases are shared with TRBD2. CDR3 length: 15 amino acids. Germline V gives CDR1 SNHLY, CDR2 FYNNEI. Trimming at V came to 10 bases and at J to 8 bases, leaving 13 bases not matched to a gene. CDR3 nucleotides: TGTGCCACTTCGACTAGCGGGGAACGCCGGGATGAGCAGTTCTTC. It translates to CATSTSGERRDEQFF.

The genes are TRBV12-3 or TRBV12-4 and TRBJ1-3; D might be TRBD1 (6 bases). V lost 1 base and J 2 bases, leaving 12 bases between the germline ends. The CDR3 consists of 16 residues. The CDR3: CASSLDPPGAGNTIYF. Here the CDR3 DNA reads TGTGCCAGCAGTTTAGACCCCCCAGGGGCTGGAAACACCATATATTTT.

The chain uses TRBV5-4 and TRBJ2-7; no definite D call. The CDR3 spans 14 residues. V lost 2 bases and J lost 5, with 14 bases in between. Germline loops: CDR1 SGHNT, CDR2 YYREEE (reference sequence). CDR3 sequence (DNA): TGTGCCAGCAGCTTAGGTTATGGGTCAGACGAGCAGTACTTC. Protein: CASSLGYGSDEQYF. Drawing the rest from reference TRBV5-4 and TRBJ2-7, the complete variable domain is ETGVTQSPTHLIKTRGQQVTLRCSSQSGHNTVSWYQQALGQGPQFIFQYYREEENGRGNFPPRFSGLQFPNYSSELNVNALELDDSALYLCASSLGYGSDEQYFGPGTRLTVT.

The V call is TRBV19, the J call TRBJ1-1, with D uncertain. Between the trimmed V and J ends, which lost 6 bases and 0 bases, there was a span of 14 bases. The CDR3 runs to 15 residues. The V gene's germline CDR1 is LNHDA and CDR2 SQIVND (reference sequence). The CDR3 DNA follows: TGTGCCAGTAGGTCAGTTTACCCGATGAACACTGAAGCTTTCTTT. Encoded protein: CASRSVYPMNTEAFF.

The chain links TRBV3-1 to TRBJ2-3; 7 bases are a match to TRBD1. The CDR3 sequence is 17 residues long. CDR1 and CDR2 (germline): LGHDT, YNNKEL (reference sequence). Trimming took 0 bases from V and 0 from J; bases not matched to a gene: 6. This CDR3 reads CASSQERDRPSTDTQYF. The CDR3 DNA reads TGTGCCAGCAGCCAAGAGAGGGACAGACCTAGCACAGATACGCAGTATTTT.

The chain uses TRBV5-1 and TRBJ1-4; 7 positions agree with TRBD1. Germline V gene sequence: CDR1 SGHRS, CDR2 YFSETQ. CDR3 length equals 19 residues. V gave up 2 bases and J gave up 2 bases; unmatched junction bases: 15. CDR3 DNA: TGCGCCAGCAGCTTAACCCTTAGAGGGGGCGCAGGGACTAATGAAAAACTGTTTTTT. This gives the protein CASSLTLRGGAGTNEKLFF.

The rearrangement links TRBV20-1 to TRBJ1-2; perhaps TRBD1 as D (6 bases). Germline lookup yields CDR1 DFQATT and CDR2 SNEGSKA (reference sequence). The V end lost 0 bases, the J end lost 6 bases, and 11 bases lay between the germline ends. The CDR3 consists of 13 residues. CDR3 in DNA: TGCAGTGCTAGAGAGAGGGGGGGAAATGGCTACACCTTC. Its protein is CSARERGGNGYTF.

This clonotype has a handful of counts. V is TRBV12-3 or TRBV12-4 and J is TRBJ2-3; D is uncertain. The CDR3 is 14 amino acids. V shed 3 bases and J shed 2 bases, with 9 bases lying between them. DNA for the CDR3: TGTGCCAGCAGTTTCACCCGGTCCACAGATACGCAGTATTTT. Translating it yields CASSFTRSTDTQYF.

As for this clonotype: The junction shows a germline mismatch at one end, possibly a read error. The chain employs TRBV27 and TRBJ2-3; possibly TRBD2 for D (7 bases). The CDR3 has 17 amino acids. Per germline, CDR1 MNHEY and CDR2 SMNVEV (reference sequence). The CDR3 bases are TGTGTCAGCAGTTTAAAGGCTCGCGGGGGCCTCACAGATACGCAGTATTTT. Translating gives CVSSLKARGGLTDTQYF.

This clonotype was picked up a small number of times. V usage is TRBV6-2 or TRBV6-3 and J usage is TRBJ2-1; D call uncertain. V was cut by 0 bases and J by 1 base, with 13 bases left in between. CDR1 and CDR2 (germline): MNHEY, SVGEGT. The CDR3 length is 17 residues. The CDR3 DNA is TGTGCCAGCAGTTACTCCCCCTCCCTCAGGTCCTACAATGAGCAGTTCTTC. Protein: CASSYSPSLRSYNEQFF.

The V and J genes are TRBV15 and TRBJ1-3; no clear D gene. This CDR3 spans 17 amino acids. Trimming removed 0 bases from V and 0 bases from J, with 12 bases in between. Germline CDR1 reads LNHNV; CDR2 reads YYDKDF (reference sequence). The CDR3: CATSRDLTTSSGNTIYF. CDR3 DNA: TGTGCCACCAGCAGAGACCTAACAACCTCCTCTGGAAACACCATATATTTT.

This clonotype was recorded a few times. This chain connects TRBV9 to TRBJ1-2; D is unclear. Germline-derived CDR1 and CDR2 are SGDLS and YYNGEE. The CDR3 loop spans 15 amino acids. Trimming shortened V by 0 bases and J by 4 bases, and 13 bases separated the two germline ends. CDR3 DNA: TGTGCCAGCAGCGTAGAGGGAGGGCGCTTCTATGGCTACACCTTC. It encodes CASSVEGGRFYGYTF.

V usage is TRBV19 and J usage is TRBJ2-3, with 7 bases fitting TRBD1. CDR1 and CDR2 from the germline V gene are LNHDA and SQIVND (reference sequence). The CDR3 has 15 residues. V lost 5 bases and J lost 2; bases outside the gene matches: 7. The CDR3 is CASSLWDRTTDTQYF. For the CDR3, the DNA is TGTGCCAGTAGTCTCTGGGACAGAACCACAGATACGCAGTATTTT.

Remarks on this clonotype: One junction end disagrees with the germline gene, perhaps due to a read error. The chain uses TRBV27 and TRBJ2-3; the D gene is possibly TRBD2 (5 bases). This CDR3 contains 15 residues. CDR1 MNHEY and CDR2 SMNVEV come from the germline V gene (reference sequence). In DNA, the CDR3 is TGTGTCAGCAGTTTCACAGCGGATCCCACAGATACGCAGTATTTT. This encodes CVSSFTADPTDTQYF.

This clonotype was counted ten times or more. The genes are TRBV7-9 and TRBJ1-1, with a weak D call TRBD1 (5 bases). The CDR3 is 13 amino acids. The germline CDR1 and CDR2 sequences are SEHNR and FQNEAQ (reference sequence). V dropped 5 bases and J dropped 11 bases, with 18 bases sitting between them. This chain's CDR3 is CASSPPGRENAFF. The CDR3 DNA sequence: TGTGCCAGCAGCCCGCCTGGCAGGGAAAATGCTTTCTTT. Combining the CDR3 with reference TRBV7-9 and TRBJ1-1 gives the whole variable domain DTGVSQNPRHKITKRGQNVTFRCDPISEHNRLYWYRQTLGQGPEFLTYFQNEAQLEKSRLLSDRFSAERPKGSFSTLEIQRTEQGDSAMYLCASSPPGRENAFFGQGTRLTVV.

This clonotype was seen repeatedly, ten times or more. The V and J genes are TRBV7-9 and TRBJ2-5; 8 nucleotides match TRBD2. Per the germline V gene, CDR1 is SEHNR and CDR2 is FQNEAQ (reference sequence). CDR3 size: 17 residues. Trimming cost V 4 bases and J 1 base; bases outside gene matches: 11. CDR3 in amino acids: CASSWTPGLVIQETQYF. The CDR3 region has the DNA TGTGCCAGCAGCTGGACCCCGGGACTAGTGATCCAAGAGACCCAGTACTTC.

The rearrangement links TRBV20-1 to TRBJ2-4; D gene ambiguous. This CDR3 contains 11 residues. V was cut by 0 bases and J by 11 bases, with 8 bases left in between. Germline loops: CDR1 DFQATT, CDR2 SNEGSKA (reference sequence). Here the CDR3 DNA reads TGCAGTGCTAGAGAAGAACAGTTTCAGTACTTC. Residues: CSAREEQFQYF.

This clonotype was observed a handful of times. This sequence joins TRBV6-5 and TRBJ2-5; 8 bases map to TRBD2. The CDR3 runs 15 residues. Germline-derived CDR1 and CDR2 are MNHEY and SVGAGI. V dropped 2 bases and J dropped 5; count of bases not matched to a gene: 7. CDR3 nucleotide sequence: TGTGCCAGCAGTTACCTTGGCGGGGGGCGGGAGACCCAGTACTTC. It codes for CASSYLGGGRETQYF.

This chain uses TRBV3-1 with TRBJ1-2; TRBD1 matches at 9 bases. This CDR3 has 16 residues. CDR1 is LGHDT and CDR2 is YNNKEL in the germline V gene (reference sequence). J was trimmed by 5 bases and V by 0 bases; bases with no gene match: 7. The CDR3 DNA sequence: TGTGCCAGCAGCCAAGACGAGGACAGGGGCCTATATGGCTACACCTTC. The encoded protein is CASSQDEDRGLYGYTF.

A word on this clonotype: Compared with germline, one end of the junction differs, possibly owing to a read error. The chain recombines TRBV12-3 or TRBV12-4 with TRBJ2-5; 7 bases map to TRBD2. The CDR3 loop spans 15 amino acids. CDR3 nucleotide sequence: TGTACCAGCAGTTTAGTGTCGGGGGGTCAAGAGACCCAGTACTTC. Protein sequence: CTSSLVSGGQETQYF.

The chain employs TRBV14 and TRBJ1-3, with 7 positions matching TRBD1. The CDR3 totals 14 residues. Per the germline V gene, CDR1 is SGHDN and CDR2 is FVKESK. V was pared by 3 bases and J by 2 bases, with 1 base of the junction left unmatched. CDR3 sequence (DNA): TGTGCCAGCAGCCATACAGGGGCTGGAAACACCATATATTTT. Protein: CASSHTGAGNTIYF.

This clonotype appeared many times. The rearrangement joins TRBV7-2 to TRBJ2-1; a possible D gene is TRBD2 (5 bases). CDR3 length: 12 amino acids. Trimming removed 8 bases at V and 5 bases at J, with 10 bases between. Looked up from germline, CDR1 is SGHTA and CDR2 is FQGNSA. The CDR3: CASARRNNEQFF. CDR3 nucleotide sequence: TGTGCCAGCGCCAGGAGGAACAATGAGCAGTTCTTC.

V gene TRBV27 combines with J gene TRBJ1-5; D ambiguous. V dropped 3 bases and J dropped 6 bases, with 12 bases sitting between them. This CDR3 has 14 residues. CDR1 and CDR2 from the germline V gene are MNHEY and SMNVEV (reference sequence). The CDR3 DNA sequence: TGTGCCAGCAGTTTGGACCCATGGGGTCAGCCCCAGCATTTT. Translation gives CASSLDPWGQPQHF.

Remarks on this clonotype: Compared with germline, one end of the junction differs, possibly owing to a read error. The chain has TRBV6-1 and TRBJ2-7, with D perhaps matching TRBD1 (5 bases). The CDR3 consists of 16 residues. The germline V gene has CDR1 MNHNS and CDR2 SASEGT. The CDR3 nucleotides are TGTGCCAGCAGAGAAGGGGCGCTAGAACCTTCCTACGAGCAGTACTTC. Protein sequence: CASREGALEPSYEQYF.

This clonotype was seen only a few times. The chain has TRBV7-9 and TRBJ2-1, with 8 bases matching TRBD1. The ends lost 4 bases at V and 5 bases at J; junction bases unmatched: 7. CDR1 and CDR2 from the germline V gene are SEHNR and FQNEAQ (reference sequence). The CDR3 spans 15 residues. The CDR3 loop reads CASSYLTGVNNEQFF. CDR3 DNA sequence: TGTGCCAGCAGCTATTTGACAGGGGTCAACAATGAGCAGTTCTTC.

This clonotype was observed a handful of times. This chain links TRBV9 with TRBJ1-1, with D possibly being TRBD1 (5 bases). The CDR3 extends over 14 amino acids. V gave up 4 bases and J gave up 3 bases, with 13 bases separating them. Germline CDR1 is SGDLS and CDR2 is YYNGEE. The CDR3 DNA reads TGTGCCAGCAGCCCGCGAGGGACGGACACTGAAGCTTTCTTT. Encoded protein: CASSPRGTDTEAFF.

The chain links TRBV27 to TRBJ1-2, with a weak D call TRBD1 (5 bases). Germline V lookup: CDR1 MNHEY, CDR2 SMNVEV (reference sequence). V gave up 5 bases and J gave up 4 bases, with 23 bases separating them. This CDR3 is built from 17 residues. CDR3 coding DNA: TGTGCCAGCAGTCTAACGAAGATGGACATATTCCGCTATGGCTACACCTTC. Its protein is CASSLTKMDIFRYGYTF.

The rearrangement links TRBV3-1 to TRBJ2-5; TRBD2 agrees at 15 bases. This CDR3 is 17 amino acids long. The ends lost 1 base at V and 5 bases at J; junction bases unmatched: 5. Germline values: CDR1 LGHDT, CDR2 YNNKEL (reference sequence). This CDR3 is CASSQGTSGGAAETQYF. The DNA for the CDR3 is TGTGCCAGCAGCCAAGGGACTAGCGGGGGGGCGGCGGAGACCCAGTACTTC.

This chain connects TRBV9 to TRBJ1-1; 9 nucleotides line up with TRBD1. J gave up 5 bases and V 3 bases, and 8 bases lay outside the gene matches. Germline lookup yields CDR1 SGDLS and CDR2 YYNGEE. This CDR3 spans 15 amino acids. This CDR3 is CASSGEQGAPTEAFF. The CDR3 DNA is TGTGCCAGCAGCGGGGAACAGGGGGCGCCGACTGAAGCTTTCTTT. The full variable domain, with the rest looked up from reference TRBV9 and TRBJ1-1, is DSGVTQTPKHLITATGQRVTLRCSPRSGDLSVYWYQQSLDQGLQFLIQYYNGEERAKGNILERFSAQQFPDLHSELNLSSLELGDSALYFCASSGEQGAPTEAFFGQGTRLTVV.

The chain joins TRBV6-5 to TRBJ1-2, with unresolved D. The CDR3 spans 13 residues. The V gene's germline CDR1 is MNHEY and CDR2 SVGAGI. V lost 0 bases and J 8 bases, leaving 10 bases between the germline ends. CDR3 loop: CASSYSRAGGYTF. The CDR3 region has the DNA TGTGCCAGCAGTTACTCGAGGGCGGGAGGCTACACCTTC.

In its sample, this clonotype was seen many times. V is TRBV28 and J is TRBJ2-1, with TRBD1 matching 9 bases. Germline V gene lookup returns CDR1 MDHEN and CDR2 SYDVKM. The CDR3 is 16 residues long. V lost 5 bases, J lost 1 base, and 6 bases stayed unmatched. The CDR3 nucleotides read TGTGCCAGCAGTAAACCGGGACAGGGATCCTACAATGAGCAGTTCTTC. Amino acids: CASSKPGQGSYNEQFF.